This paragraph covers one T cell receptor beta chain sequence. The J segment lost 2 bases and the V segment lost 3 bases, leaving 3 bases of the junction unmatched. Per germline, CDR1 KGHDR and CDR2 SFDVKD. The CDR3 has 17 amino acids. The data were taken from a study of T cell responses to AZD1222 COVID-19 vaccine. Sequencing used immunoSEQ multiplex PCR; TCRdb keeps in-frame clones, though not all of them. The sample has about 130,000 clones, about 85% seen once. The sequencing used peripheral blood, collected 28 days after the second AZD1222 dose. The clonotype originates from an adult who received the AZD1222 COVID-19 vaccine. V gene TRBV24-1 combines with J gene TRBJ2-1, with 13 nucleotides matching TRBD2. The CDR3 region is CATSDHGLAGAYNEQFF. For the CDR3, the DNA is TGTGCCACCAGTGATCATGGACTAGCGGGGGCCTACAATGAGCAGTTCTTC.